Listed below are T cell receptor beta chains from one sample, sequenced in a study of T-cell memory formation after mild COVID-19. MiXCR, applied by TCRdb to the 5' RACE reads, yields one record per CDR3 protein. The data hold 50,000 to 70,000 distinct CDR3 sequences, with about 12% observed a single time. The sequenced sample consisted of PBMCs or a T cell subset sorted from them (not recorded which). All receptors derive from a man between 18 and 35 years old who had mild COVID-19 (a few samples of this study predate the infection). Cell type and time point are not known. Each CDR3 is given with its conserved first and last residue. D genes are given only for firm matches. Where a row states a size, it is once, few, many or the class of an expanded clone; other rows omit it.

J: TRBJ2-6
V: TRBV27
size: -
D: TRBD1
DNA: TGTGCCAGCACCCGATGGGGACAGGGGCCCGGGGCCAACGTCCTGACTTTC
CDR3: CASTRWGQGPGANVLTF

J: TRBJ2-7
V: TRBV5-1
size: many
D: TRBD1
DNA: TGCGCCAGCAGCCCGGGACAGGGAGTTTACGAGCAGTACTTC
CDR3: CASSPGQGVYEQYF

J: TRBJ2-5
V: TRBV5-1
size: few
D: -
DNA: TGCGCCAGCAGCTTGGGAGGTAGTAGCGGACAAGAGACCCAGTACTTC
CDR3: CASSLGGSSGQETQYF

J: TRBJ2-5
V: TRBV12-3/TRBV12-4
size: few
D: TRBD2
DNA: TGTGCCAGCAGTCCCGGCAGCGGGGAGGAGACCCAGTACTTC
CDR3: CASSPGSGEETQYF

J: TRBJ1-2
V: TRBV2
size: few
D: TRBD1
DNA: TGTGCCACCAGGGGGGCGTTGACTTCGCACCCCTTGAATGGCTACACCTTC
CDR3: CATRGALTSHPLNGYTF

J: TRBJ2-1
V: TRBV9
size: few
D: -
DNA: TGTGCCAGCAGCCCCGGCTTTAGCTCCTACAATGAGCAGTTCTTC
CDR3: CASSPGFSSYNEQFF

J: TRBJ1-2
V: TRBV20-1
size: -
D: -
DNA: TGCAGTGCTAGCGGGACATATGGCTACACCTTC
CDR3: CSASGTYGYTF

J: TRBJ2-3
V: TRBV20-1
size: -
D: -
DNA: TGCACCGCCGGGGGGCGGGATACGCAGTATTTT
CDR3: CTAGGRDTQYF

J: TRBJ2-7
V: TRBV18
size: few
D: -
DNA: TGTGCCAGCTCTCCCGGGCCTACCAGGGACTACGAGCAGTACTTC
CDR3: CASSPGPTRDYEQYF

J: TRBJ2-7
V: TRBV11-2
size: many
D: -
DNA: TGTGCCAGCAGCCTTAATTGGGAGCAGTACTTC
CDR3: CASSLNWEQYF

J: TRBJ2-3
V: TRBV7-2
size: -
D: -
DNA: TGTGCCAGCAGCTTAAGAAGGGTTTCGACAGATACGCAGTATTTT
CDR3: CASSLRRVSTDTQYF

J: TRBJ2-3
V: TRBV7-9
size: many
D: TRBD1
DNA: TGTGCCAGCAGCTTAAAAGGGACAGGGGGAGCAGATACGCAGTATTTT
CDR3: CASSLKGTGGADTQYF

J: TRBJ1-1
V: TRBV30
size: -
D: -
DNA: TGTGCCTGGCAATCCGGGCCAGTACAGGCTGAAGCTTTCTTT
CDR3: CAWQSGPVQAEAFF

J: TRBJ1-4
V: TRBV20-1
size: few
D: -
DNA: TGCAGTCTAGGAGGGATAAATAATGAAAAACTGTTTTTT
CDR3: CSLGGINNEKLFF

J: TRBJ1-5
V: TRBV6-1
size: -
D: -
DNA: TGTGCCAGCAGTGAAGGGGGCGCGTCCCTCTATAGCAATCAGCCCCAGCATTTT
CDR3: CASSEGGASLYSNQPQHF

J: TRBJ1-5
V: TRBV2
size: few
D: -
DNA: TGTGCCAGCGGGCCGGGGGGCACCAATCAGCCCCAGCATTTT
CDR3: CASGPGGTNQPQHF

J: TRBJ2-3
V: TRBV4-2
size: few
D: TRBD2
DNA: TGTGCCAGCAGCCAAAAGCGGGGGGTACCGGATACGCAGTATTTT
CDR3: CASSQKRGVPDTQYF

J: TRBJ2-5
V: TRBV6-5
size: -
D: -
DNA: TGTGCCAGCAGTTACGGGTACGGGGGCCAAGAGACCCAGTACTTC
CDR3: CASSYGYGGQETQYF

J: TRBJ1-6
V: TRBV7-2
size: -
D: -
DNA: TGTGCCAGCAGCACAGGAGGACACCGCTATAATTCACCCCTCCACTTT
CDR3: CASSTGGHRYNSPLHF

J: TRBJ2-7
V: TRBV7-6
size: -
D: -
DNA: TGTGCCAGCAGCTTAGGTGCGGGGGCCCTCTACGAGCAGTACTTC
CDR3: CASSLGAGALYEQYF